Presented here are 27 T cell receptor beta chains from one specimen sequenced in a study of neurological immune-mediated disorders. TCRdb passed the 5' RACE reads through MiXCR, listing each CDR3 protein once. The sample has under 70,000 distinct CDR3 sequences; about 3.4% are singletons. Specimen: PBMCs. Every receptor here comes from a woman aged 55-70 years with multiple sclerosis.

The rearrangement joins TRBV18 to TRBJ1-2; 8 bases match TRBD1. V shed 0 bases and J 0 bases; nucleotides not matched to a gene: 3. Germline CDR1 is KGHSH and CDR2 is LQKENI. This CDR3 is 16 amino acids long. CDR3 DNA: TGTGCCAGCTCACCACCCTCGGGACAGGCTAACTATGGCTACACCTTC. Translation gives CASSPPSGQANYGYTF.

This clonotype has at least ten counts. The J gene is TRBJ2-5, the V gene TRBV5-1; TRBD2 might be the D (5 bases). Germline-derived CDR1 and CDR2 are SGHRS and YFSETQ. V was pared by 0 bases and J by 7 bases, with 13 bases between. This CDR3 contains 14 residues. The CDR3 region is CASSLVGEMGTQYF. CDR3 nucleotides: TGCGCCAGCAGCTTGGTCGGGGAGATGGGGACCCAGTACTTC.

The V gene is TRBV5-1, the J gene TRBJ2-1; either TRBD1 or TRBD2 may supply D (6 bases each). Germline V gene data show CDR1 as SGHRS and CDR2 as YFSETQ. V was trimmed by 4 bases and J by 3 bases, leaving 14 bases between them. The CDR3 loop spans 15 amino acids. CDR3 bases: TGCGCCAGCAGCCATACAAAGGGGGGCTACAATGAGCAGTTCTTC. This encodes CASSHTKGGYNEQFF.

This clonotype was detected ten times or more. V is TRBV12-3 or TRBV12-4 and J is TRBJ1-5; D not resolved. Trimming took off 2 bases at V and 6 bases at J, with 11 bases between the two ends. This CDR3 region has 14 residues. This CDR3 reads CASSLTGPLQPQHF. CDR3 DNA: TGTGCCAGCAGTTTAACCGGGCCACTTCAGCCCCAGCATTTT.

Many counts were recorded for this clonotype. V and J are TRBV20-1 and TRBJ1-5; D possibly corresponds to TRBD1 (6 bases). Germline V gene data show CDR1 as DFQATT and CDR2 as SNEGSKA (reference sequence). The V and J ends lost 4 bases and 0 bases respectively, with 7 bases between them. This CDR3 has 13 residues. The CDR3 reads CSATQGSNQPQHF. In DNA form, the CDR3 reads TGCAGTGCTACACAGGGTAGCAATCAGCCCCAGCATTTT.

This clonotype has ten or more counts. The rearrangement uses TRBV28 and TRBJ1-6; TRBD1 matches 8 bases. The CDR3 has 15 residues. The J segment lost 5 bases and the V segment lost 6 bases, leaving 6 bases of the junction unmatched. Germline CDR1 reads MDHEN; CDR2 reads SYDVKM. CDR3 protein: CASSPGTGDNSPLHF. The CDR3 coding sequence is TGTGCCAGCAGCCCTGGGACAGGAGATAATTCACCCCTCCACTTT.

This clonotype was seen many times. V and J are TRBV5-1 and TRBJ2-5; D possibly corresponds to TRBD2 (6 bases). Germline V gene sequence: CDR1 SGHRS, CDR2 YFSETQ. V was trimmed by 0 bases and J by 3 bases, leaving 9 bases between them. This CDR3 spans 14 amino acids. In DNA form, the CDR3 reads TGCGCCAGCAGCTTGGATACGGGAGAAGAGACCCAGTACTTC. It is translated as CASSLDTGEETQYF.

This clonotype was detected many times. In DNA form, the CDR3 reads TGTGCCACCAGTGATGCAGGACAGGGTGTAGAGACCCAGTACTTC. Amino acid sequence: CATSDAGQGVETQYF. V is TRBV24-1 and J is TRBJ2-5; 8 nucleotides line up with TRBD1. After removal of 3 bases from V and 4 bases from J, the junction contained 6 bases not matched to a gene. CDR1 KGHDR and CDR2 SFDVKD come from the germline V gene. The CDR3 has 15 amino acids.

This clonotype appeared many times. Here the CDR3 reads CSARTSGPTDTQYF. For the CDR3, the DNA is TGCAGTGCTAGGACTAGCGGGCCCACAGATACGCAGTATTTT. The chain joins TRBV20-1 to TRBJ2-3; 10 nucleotides match TRBD2. Unmatched junction bases numbered 2, after V lost 3 bases and J lost 2 bases. Germline V gene lookup returns CDR1 DFQATT and CDR2 SNEGSKA (reference sequence). The CDR3 consists of 14 residues.

This clonotype was recorded at least ten times. This chain connects TRBV18 to TRBJ2-1; no clear D. In germline, CDR1 is KGHSH, CDR2 LQKENI. V gave up 0 bases and J gave up 4 bases, with 10 bases separating them. The CDR3 runs 15 residues. This chain's CDR3 is CASSPPGSTYNEQFF. The CDR3 DNA is TGTGCCAGCTCACCACCGGGCAGTACTTACAATGAGCAGTTCTTC.

This clonotype was seen a few times. The chain employs TRBV7-9 and TRBJ2-1; possible D gene TRBD2, 6 bases. Germline V gene data show CDR1 as SEHNR and CDR2 as FQNEAQ (reference sequence). The length of the CDR3 is 16 residues. Deletions cut 4 bases from V and 9 bases from J, with 22 bases between. In DNA, the CDR3 is TGTGCCAGCAGCTCCCAGCCGGGACTTTTAGTAGGTGAGCAGTTCTTC. Translated: CASSSQPGLLVGEQFF.

This clonotype was picked up many times. The chain employs TRBV7-9 and TRBJ2-1; TRBD2 matches at 13 bases. The CDR3 consists of 15 residues. Germline CDR1 and CDR2: SEHNR and FQNEAQ (reference sequence). With 5 bases clipped from V and 6 bases from J, the junction kept 4 bases outside the gene matches. The CDR3 is CASSPTSGRANEQFF. The CDR3 DNA reads as TGTGCCAGCAGCCCAACTAGCGGGAGGGCCAATGAGCAGTTCTTC.

This clonotype was recorded many times. The V and J genes are TRBV7-3 and TRBJ2-7, with D possibly TRBD1 on 7 matching bases. The CDR3 totals 13 residues. The ends were cut back, 5 bases at V and 1 base at J, with 9 bases in the middle. CDR1 SGHTA and CDR2 FQGTGA come from the germline V gene. This CDR3 reads CASSQGGSYEQYF. CDR3 coding DNA: TGTGCCAGCAGCCAGGGGGGATCCTACGAGCAGTACTTC.

This clonotype was detected many times. The gene calls are TRBV5-1 and TRBJ2-1; TRBD1 agrees at 8 bases. The V gene's germline CDR1 is SGHRS and CDR2 YFSETQ. The CDR3 spans 16 residues. The ends lost 6 bases at V and 0 bases at J; junction bases unmatched: 8. As DNA, the CDR3 is TGCGCCAGCACTCTGACCGGGACAGGCTCCTACAATGAGCAGTTCTTC. It specifies CASTLTGTGSYNEQFF. The variable domain in full, completed from reference TRBV5-1 and TRBJ2-1, reads KAGVTQTPRYLIKTRGQQVTLSCSPISGHRSVSWYQQTPGQGLQFLFEYFSETQRNKGNFPGRFSGRQFSNSRSEMNVSTLELGDSALYLCASTLTGTGSYNEQFFGPGTRLTVL.

This clonotype was recorded many times. This chain links TRBV3-1 with TRBJ1-4, with a tentative D call TRBD1 (6 bases). V was shortened by 1 base and J by 10 bases, with 10 bases between the two germline ends. CDR1 is LGHDT and CDR2 is YNNKEL in the germline V gene (reference sequence). The CDR3 contains 13 residues. CDR3 bases: TGTGCCAGCAGCCAAGGCGACAGGAGAAAACTGTTTTTT. It yields the protein CASSQGDRRKLFF. The whole variable domain, filled in from reference TRBV3-1 and TRBJ1-4, reads DTAVSQTPKYLVTQMGNDKSIKCEQNLGHDTMYWYKQDSKKFLKIMFSYNNKELIINETVPNRFSPKSPDKAHLNLHINSLELGDSAVYFCASSQGDRRKLFFGSGTQLSVL.

This clonotype was found many times. V and J are TRBV20-1 and TRBJ1-4; tentative D call: TRBD1 (5 bases). Germline-derived CDR1 and CDR2 are DFQATT and SNEGSKA (reference sequence). Between the trimmed V and J ends, which lost 6 bases and 2 bases, there was a span of 13 bases. The CDR3 is made up of 14 amino acids. The CDR3 DNA is TGCAGTGCCGCCGGGGCGGGGACTAATGAAAAACTGTTTTTT. This codes for CSAAGAGTNEKLFF.

This clonotype occurred many times. The chain uses TRBV20-1 and TRBJ1-2; D is unresolved. V was shortened by 1 base and J by 4 bases, with 7 bases between the two germline ends. Germline loops: CDR1 DFQATT, CDR2 SNEGSKA (reference sequence). The CDR3 sequence is 12 residues long. CDR3: CSARVSIYGYTF. The CDR3 nucleotides are TGCAGTGCTAGAGTCTCAATCTATGGCTACACCTTC.

This clonotype was seen only a few times. This chain links TRBV18 with TRBJ2-1; D gene ambiguous. CDR1 and CDR2 (germline): KGHSH, LQKENI. The CDR3 contains 14 residues. Trimming removed 1 base at V and 4 bases at J, with 8 bases between. CDR3 protein: CASSPQVVYNEQFF. CDR3 DNA: TGTGCCAGCTCACCACAAGTAGTGTACAATGAGCAGTTCTTC.

This clonotype was seen at least ten times. J is TRBJ1-1 and V is TRBV20-1; the D gene is possibly TRBD1 (5 bases). CDR1 and CDR2 (germline): DFQATT, SNEGSKA (reference sequence). Trimming shortened V by 3 bases and J by 1 base, and 21 bases separated the two germline ends. The CDR3 runs 17 residues. The CDR3 loop is CSARPIADRTKNTEAFF. The CDR3 nucleotides are TGCAGTGCTAGGCCCATCGCAGACAGAACGAAGAACACTGAAGCTTTCTTT.

This clonotype was picked up many times. The chain recombines TRBV29-1 with TRBJ1-2, with no clear D. Germline lookup yields CDR1 SQVTM and CDR2 ANQGSEA. This CDR3 is 14 amino acids long. Trimming shortened V by 1 base and J by 0 bases, and 9 bases separated the two germline ends. The CDR3 sequence is CSVEVGSPNYGYTF. CDR3 DNA sequence: TGCAGCGTTGAAGTAGGTAGCCCTAACTATGGCTACACCTTC.

Many counts were recorded for this clonotype. The chain carries TRBV5-1 and TRBJ2-5; D is unresolved. The CDR3 spans 14 residues. The germline CDR1 and CDR2 sequences are SGHRS and YFSETQ. V lost 5 bases and J 5 bases, leaving 16 bases between the germline ends. The CDR3 nucleotides read TGCGCCAGCAGTTCCGGACGTAGCACGGAGACCCAGTACTTC. It encodes CASSSGRSTETQYF.

This clonotype was recorded many times. This sequence joins TRBV12-3 or TRBV12-4 and TRBJ2-1; TRBD2 matches at 8 bases. Losses at the gene ends were 5 bases for V and 2 bases for J; bases not matched to a gene: 2. The length of the CDR3 is 14 residues. The CDR3 spells CASSLSGAYNEQFF. The CDR3 nucleotides are TGTGCCAGCAGTCTTAGCGGGGCCTACAATGAGCAGTTCTTC.

This clonotype has ten or more counts. Here the CDR3 DNA reads TGCAGCGTTGTCCACGGGGCGAATCAGCCCCAGCATTTT. Its protein is CSVVHGANQPQHF. The chain combines TRBV29-1 with TRBJ1-5, with D tentatively TRBD1 (5 bases). Per the germline V gene, CDR1 is SQVTM and CDR2 is ANQGSEA. This CDR3 has 13 residues. V lost 4 bases, J lost 4 bases, and 11 bases lay in between.

The sample holds many counts of this clonotype. V gene TRBV20-1 combines with J gene TRBJ2-3; D possibly corresponds to TRBD2 (5 bases). This CDR3 has 13 residues. The V end lost 3 bases, the J end lost 6 bases, and 13 bases lay between the germline ends. The germline gives CDR1 DFQATT, CDR2 SNEGSKA (reference sequence). In nucleotides, the CDR3 is TGCAGTGCTAGTTCGGAGGTAACCGATACGCAGTATTTT. Amino acid sequence: CSASSEVTDTQYF.

The sample holds many counts of this clonotype. The chain has TRBV20-1 and TRBJ2-7; 11 bases map to TRBD1. From germline, CDR1 is DFQATT and CDR2 SNEGSKA (reference sequence). J lost 12 bases, V lost 4 bases, and 11 bases had no gene match. CDR3 length: 13 residues. The CDR3: CSATTPGTGGRYF. DNA of the CDR3: TGCAGTGCTACTACTCCCGGGACAGGGGGTAGGTACTTC.

Of note for this clonotype: It may be a read error: a sequence one base away is much more abundant. The V call is TRBV5-1, the J call TRBJ2-4; possibly TRBD1 for D (7 bases). The CDR3 runs 14 residues. V lost 3 bases to trimming and J lost 10 bases, with 17 bases between them. Germline CDR1 is SGHRS and CDR2 is YFSETQ. CDR3 coding DNA: TGCGCCAGCAGCTCGGGACAGCGGCGGGAAATTCAGTACTTC. Encoded protein: CASSSGQRREIQYF.

This clonotype appeared many times. This chain's CDR3 is CASSPGTFNSPLHF. The DNA of the CDR3 is TGTGCCAGCAGTCCCGGGACGTTTAATTCACCCCTCCACTTT. This rearrangement joins TRBV12-3 or TRBV12-4 to TRBJ1-6; possible D gene TRBD1, 5 bases. The CDR3 totals 14 residues. Trimming pared 5 bases from V and 6 bases from J, leaving 11 bases between.